Listed below are T cell receptor beta chains from one sample, sequenced in a study of blood T cell repertoires in COVID-19. The method was immunoSEQ multiplex PCR; TCRdb's version includes in-frame clones alone and lacks a portion of them. The data show over 55,000 clones, about 85% seen once. Sequencing input: peripheral blood. Source of these receptors: a woman over 75 with COVID-19, enrolled during active disease. Both conserved end residues are part of each CDR3. Each record gives: clone size, D gene, V gene, J gene, CDR3 protein, CDR3 DNA. The D gene is left open where the match is weak. The size field is filled for only some rows; it gives once, few, many or a size class.

clone_size: NA
d_call: TRBD2
v_call: TRBV19
j_call: TRBJ2-3
cdr3_aa: CASSLSMTSGGPTDTQYF
cdr3_nt: TGTGCCAGTAGTCTCTCGATGACTAGCGGGGGCCCCACAGATACGCAGTATTTT

clone_size: NA
d_call: NA
v_call: TRBV2
j_call: TRBJ1-6
cdr3_aa: CASSLEAPSYNSPLHF
cdr3_nt: TGTGCCAGCAGTTTGGAGGCGCCCTCCTATAATTCACCCCTCCACTTT

clone_size: NA
d_call: TRBD1
v_call: TRBV18
j_call: TRBJ2-6
cdr3_aa: CASSPNLPGQGRRANVLTF
cdr3_nt: TGTGCCAGCTCACCAAACCTCCCCGGACAGGGGCGACGGGCCAACGTCCTGACTTTC

clone_size: NA
d_call: TRBD1
v_call: TRBV5-1
j_call: TRBJ2-1
cdr3_aa: CASSPGQAYSYNEQFF
cdr3_nt: TGCGCCAGCAGCCCCGGACAGGCATACTCCTACAATGAGCAGTTCTTC

clone_size: NA
d_call: NA
v_call: TRBV5-1
j_call: TRBJ1-2
cdr3_aa: CASSLLYANYGYTF
cdr3_nt: TGCGCCAGCAGCTTACTATACGCTAACTATGGCTACACCTTC

clone_size: NA
d_call: NA
v_call: TRBV12-3/TRBV12-4
j_call: TRBJ1-2
cdr3_aa: CASSTLGSYGYTF
cdr3_nt: TGTGCCAGCAGCACATTGGGCAGCTATGGCTACACCTTC

clone_size: NA
d_call: NA
v_call: TRBV6-1
j_call: TRBJ1-2
cdr3_aa: CASSEGRPETGGGYTF
cdr3_nt: TGTGCCAGCAGTGAAGGACGGCCGGAGACAGGAGGCGGCTACACCTTC

clone_size: once
d_call: TRBD2
v_call: TRBV19
j_call: TRBJ2-2
cdr3_aa: CASSPLAGRANTGELFF
cdr3_nt: TGTGCCAGTAGTCCGCTAGCGGGTAGAGCGAACACCGGGGAGCTGTTTTTT

clone_size: NA
d_call: NA
v_call: TRBV19
j_call: TRBJ1-5
cdr3_aa: CASTAGVNQPQHF
cdr3_nt: TGTGCCAGTACGGCAGGGGTGAATCAGCCCCAGCATTTT

clone_size: NA
d_call: TRBD1
v_call: TRBV15
j_call: TRBJ2-2
cdr3_aa: CATRKGQGLAGELFF
cdr3_nt: TGTGCCACCAGGAAGGGACAGGGGCTAGCCGGGGAGCTGTTTTTT

clone_size: once
d_call: TRBD1
v_call: TRBV5-1
j_call: TRBJ1-2
cdr3_aa: CASSLGQGGYGYTF
cdr3_nt: TGCGCCAGCAGCTTGGGACAGGGTGGCTATGGCTACACCTTC

clone_size: NA
d_call: TRBD1
v_call: TRBV6-1
j_call: TRBJ1-1
cdr3_aa: CASSERDRGLRTEAFF
cdr3_nt: TGTGCCAGCAGTGAAAGGGACAGGGGGCTGAGGACTGAAGCTTTCTTT

clone_size: NA
d_call: NA
v_call: TRBV6-6
j_call: TRBJ2-3
cdr3_aa: CASTTTDTQYF
cdr3_nt: TGTGCCAGCACCACTACAGATACGCAGTATTTT

clone_size: NA
d_call: TRBD1
v_call: TRBV9
j_call: TRBJ2-7
cdr3_aa: CASSPSGGANEQYF
cdr3_nt: TGTGCCAGCAGCCCTTCAGGGGGCGCAAATGAGCAGTACTTC

clone_size: NA
d_call: NA
v_call: TRBV10-2
j_call: TRBJ1-2
cdr3_aa: CASSDLTRDYGYTF
cdr3_nt: TGCGCCAGCAGTGACCTGACTCGGGACTATGGCTACACCTTC

clone_size: NA
d_call: NA
v_call: TRBV6-5
j_call: TRBJ1-2
cdr3_aa: CASSFTQGYYGYTF
cdr3_nt: TGTGCCAGCAGTTTCACCCAGGGGTACTATGGCTACACCTTC

clone_size: NA
d_call: NA
v_call: TRBV6-5
j_call: TRBJ1-4
cdr3_aa: CASSRGGVIEKLFF
cdr3_nt: TGTGCCAGCAGTCGGGGGGGGGTAATAGAAAAACTGTTTTTT

clone_size: NA
d_call: NA
v_call: TRBV20-1
j_call: TRBJ1-1
cdr3_aa: CSASSGSTEAFF
cdr3_nt: TGCAGTGCTAGTTCGGGGAGCACTGAAGCTTTCTTT

clone_size: NA
d_call: TRBD2
v_call: TRBV9
j_call: TRBJ2-3
cdr3_aa: CASSVVSGGLTDTQYF
cdr3_nt: TGTGCCAGCAGCGTGGTTAGCGGGGGGCTCACAGATACGCAGTATTTT

clone_size: NA
d_call: NA
v_call: TRBV13
j_call: TRBJ1-3
cdr3_aa: CASSPKPNVQGGNTIYF
cdr3_nt: TGTGCCAGCAGCCCTAAGCCTAACGTACAGGGAGGAAACACCATATATTTT

clone_size: once
d_call: TRBD1
v_call: TRBV3-1/TRBV3-2
j_call: TRBJ1-6
cdr3_aa: CASSPDRGDNSPLHF
cdr3_nt: TGTGCCAGCAGTCCCGACAGGGGTGATAATTCACCCCTCCACTTT

clone_size: NA
d_call: TRBD1
v_call: TRBV18
j_call: TRBJ1-2
cdr3_aa: CASSKDRGQGYTF
cdr3_nt: TGTGCCAGCTCGAAAGACAGGGGGCAAGGCTACACCTTC

clone_size: once
d_call: TRBD1
v_call: TRBV7-9
j_call: TRBJ2-3
cdr3_aa: CASSPDPGTGVTDTQYF
cdr3_nt: TGTGCCAGCAGCCCCGACCCCGGGACAGGGGTGACAGATACGCAGTATTTT

clone_size: NA
d_call: NA
v_call: TRBV19
j_call: TRBJ2-3
cdr3_aa: CASSSRAHQGTDTQYF
cdr3_nt: TGTGCCAGTAGTTCCCGGGCCCATCAGGGCACGGATACGCAGTATTTT

clone_size: few
d_call: TRBD1
v_call: TRBV15
j_call: TRBJ1-1
cdr3_aa: CATSRPGQREAFF
cdr3_nt: TGTGCCACCAGCAGACCGGGACAGCGTGAAGCTTTCTTT

clone_size: NA
d_call: NA
v_call: TRBV2
j_call: TRBJ2-2
cdr3_aa: CASRLDRNTGELFF
cdr3_nt: TGTGCCAGCAGGCTGGACAGGAACACCGGGGAGCTGTTTTTT

clone_size: NA
d_call: TRBD1
v_call: TRBV30
j_call: TRBJ1-2
cdr3_aa: CASGQGRDYGYTF
cdr3_nt: TGTGCCTCAGGACAGGGTCGAGACTATGGCTACACCTTC

clone_size: few
d_call: TRBD1
v_call: TRBV3-1/TRBV3-2
j_call: TRBJ1-5
cdr3_aa: CASSQGSGGLGQPQHF
cdr3_nt: TGTGCCAGCAGCCAAGGGTCAGGGGGCTTGGGGCAGCCCCAGCATTTT

clone_size: NA
d_call: NA
v_call: TRBV6-5
j_call: TRBJ1-2
cdr3_aa: CASSLTGANYGYTF
cdr3_nt: TGTGCCAGCAGTCTGACAGGAGCTAACTATGGCTACACCTTC

clone_size: few
d_call: TRBD1
v_call: TRBV30
j_call: TRBJ1-2
cdr3_aa: CALDRRYGYTF
cdr3_nt: TGTGCCTTGGACAGGCGCTATGGCTACACCTTC

clone_size: NA
d_call: TRBD2
v_call: TRBV6-4
j_call: TRBJ2-1
cdr3_aa: CASSPKGASGGRYNEQFF
cdr3_nt: TGTGCCAGCAGCCCGAAGGGGGCTAGCGGGGGGAGGTACAATGAGCAGTTCTTC

clone_size: NA
d_call: NA
v_call: TRBV3-1/TRBV3-2
j_call: TRBJ1-1
cdr3_aa: CASSQARGTEAFF
cdr3_nt: TGTGCCAGCAGCCAAGCCCGAGGCACTGAAGCTTTCTTT

clone_size: NA
d_call: TRBD2
v_call: TRBV6-5
j_call: TRBJ2-3
cdr3_aa: CASSSPGLAADTQYF
cdr3_nt: TGTGCCAGCAGCTCACCGGGACTAGCGGCAGATACGCAGTATTTT

clone_size: NA
d_call: TRBD1
v_call: TRBV9
j_call: TRBJ1-6
cdr3_aa: CASRGGQGNSPLHF
cdr3_nt: TGTGCCAGCAGGGGGGGACAGGGGAATTCACCCCTCCACTTT

clone_size: NA
d_call: TRBD1
v_call: TRBV5-1
j_call: TRBJ2-5
cdr3_aa: CASSADRGLGTQYF
cdr3_nt: TGCGCCAGCAGCGCGGACAGGGGGCTGGGGACCCAGTACTTC

clone_size: NA
d_call: NA
v_call: TRBV6-5
j_call: TRBJ2-5
cdr3_aa: CASRHRDFQETQYF
cdr3_nt: TGTGCCAGCAGGCACCGGGACTTCCAAGAGACCCAGTACTTC

clone_size: NA
d_call: TRBD1
v_call: TRBV5-3
j_call: TRBJ1-4
cdr3_aa: CAITGARSNEKLFF
cdr3_nt: TGTGCCATCACAGGGGCTAGGTCTAATGAAAAACTGTTTTTT

clone_size: NA
d_call: NA
v_call: TRBV5-1
j_call: TRBJ1-1
cdr3_aa: CASSLQAGAAEAFF
cdr3_nt: TGCGCCAGCAGCTTGCAAGCAGGGGCTGCTGAAGCTTTCTTT

clone_size: NA
d_call: TRBD1
v_call: TRBV5-4
j_call: TRBJ1-3
cdr3_aa: CASSLGADRAGNTIYF
cdr3_nt: TGTGCCAGCAGCTTGGGCGCGGACAGGGCTGGAAACACCATATATTTT

clone_size: NA
d_call: NA
v_call: TRBV9
j_call: TRBJ1-4
cdr3_aa: CASSVGRGWIGNEKLFF
cdr3_nt: TGTGCCAGCAGCGTAGGAAGGGGTTGGATTGGGAATGAAAAACTGTTTTTT

clone_size: few
d_call: TRBD1
v_call: TRBV6-5
j_call: TRBJ1-5
cdr3_aa: CASTTGQLNQPQHF
cdr3_nt: TGTGCCAGCACAACGGGACAGCTCAATCAGCCCCAGCATTTT

clone_size: NA
d_call: TRBD1
v_call: TRBV5-1
j_call: TRBJ1-2
cdr3_aa: CASSLQPGTEYGYTF
cdr3_nt: TGCGCCAGCAGCCTCCAGCCCGGGACAGAGTATGGCTACACCTTC

clone_size: NA
d_call: NA
v_call: TRBV19
j_call: TRBJ1-3
cdr3_aa: CASSTGQTSGNTIYF
cdr3_nt: TGTGCCAGTAGTACAGGACAGACGTCTGGAAACACCATATATTTT

clone_size: NA
d_call: NA
v_call: TRBV7-2
j_call: TRBJ2-6
cdr3_aa: CASTGSGANVLTF
cdr3_nt: TGTGCCAGCACCGGCTCTGGGGCCAACGTCCTGACTTTC

clone_size: few
d_call: TRBD2
v_call: TRBV6-1
j_call: TRBJ2-1
cdr3_aa: CASREPTSGLTFAEQFF
cdr3_nt: TGTGCCAGCAGGGAACCCACGTCGGGACTAACCTTTGCTGAGCAGTTCTTC